The sequence of this TCR beta chain was determined in a study of cytomegalovirus exposure and HLA in healthy donors (dated by TCRdb to between 2016 and 2019). In the study overall: A later analysis indicated that the 120 validation repertoires were generated on the platform also employed for the 666 repertoires of the first cohort. The study was designed to test whether signatures of past pathogen exposure could be identified by cataloging public T cell receptors. A separate validation cohort of 100 to 150 different subjects was used in addition to the roughly 700-subject first cohort. High-throughput TCR immunosequencing, statistical association of individual TCRs with disease status, and machine learning were combined to predict cytomegalovirus infection status. Results and caveats for the whole study, not just this receptor: A few of the identified cytomegalovirus-associated TCR beta chains were confirmed in vitro to be specific for cytomegalovirus antigens. Subsequent analysis determined that TCRs grouped into clusters in the first cohort also showed a tendency toward co-occurrence across the 130 or so validation repertoires, and approximately 94% of cluster scores exceeded 0. In both the original and validation cohorts, the classifier was reported to diagnose cytomegalovirus status with high specificity and sensitivity. In the study, around 150 TCR beta chains were listed as associated with cytomegalovirus. Most TCR sequences were observed very rarely across donors, whereas some public TCRs were present in many individuals. It was suggested by the authors that the approach could potentially be generalized to other disease states and immunological phenotypes. All 120 or so repertoires were used to score co-occurrence in the validation cohort in a later analysis, because that analysis had no HLA typing for the cohort.

The library was prepared using the immunoSEQ multiplex PCR assay. Under the source paper's analysis protocol: A statistical classification framework was built for diagnosing cytomegalovirus status from the catalog of TCR beta chain sequences. TCRdb's version of the immuneACCESS table is confined to in-frame rearrangements and falls short of the full clone set. An unresolved V gene accounts for under half of the shortfall where checked; the remainder is of unknown origin. That table gives V, J and clone size, and the DNA gave D and trimming. For this sample there are about 64,000 clones; around 89% appear just once. The top ten clonotypes cover approximately 1.5% of the sample. Separate from the roughly 650-subject first cohort, the validation cohort of more than 90 subjects was the group to which the donors belonged. Remarks on this clone: What this receptor recognizes is not known. It has no much larger one-base neighbor in the sample; base qualities were not kept.

From the germline V gene, CDR1 is SGDLS and CDR2 is YYNGEE. From the cysteine up to the phenylalanine, the CDR3 has a length of 16 residues. The CDR3 DNA has 48 bases and is translated from base 1. The junction shows trimming of 0 bases on V and 1 base on J, and the gene matches do not reach 5 bases of it. The chain couples TRBV9 to TRBJ2-3; 7 bases in the middle match TRBD2. Material for sequencing was PBMCs. The TCR originated in a woman aged 18-35 years in good health and CMV-seronegative. In nucleotide form, the sequence is TGTGCCAGCAGCGTAGACCGAGCGGGACGCACAGATACGCAGTATTTT. Its protein reads: CASSVDRAGRTDTQYF.